Detailed here is one T cell receptor (beta chain). Its antigen is as yet unknown. The sample belongs to a study of T cells in tumors after PD-1 blockade. Study overall: During anti-PD-1 treatment, some patients continued daily vismodegib 150 mg. Findings and caveats of the study: After therapy, most expanded exhausted CD8+ clones were absent pre-treatment, suggesting clonal replacement. Clonal replacement was seen across treatment, not between pre-treatment samples.

The CDR3 extends over 15 amino acids. Germline assignment: CDR1 SGHRS and CDR2 YFSETQ. Trimming left V 3 bases short and J 0 bases short, with 12 bases between. Only in-frame clones appear in the TCRdb table, and some are missing; sequencing was by immunoSEQ multiplex PCR. In the table there are over 8,000 clones, more than 65% of which are singletons. Tumor biopsies came from the same primary tumor site before and after PD-1 blockade. This clonotype originated in a human donor with basal cell carcinoma. The V gene is TRBV5-1, the J gene TRBJ1-1; D possibly corresponds to TRBD1 (5 bases). Sequences were derived from tumor tissue, sampled after anti-PD-1 treatment. The CDR3 protein is CASSSPGLLNTEAFF. The CDR3 DNA reads TGCGCCAGCAGCTCCCCGGGACTACTGAACACTGAAGCTTTCTTT.